The 32 T cell receptor beta chains listed next were all sequenced from one sample in a study of technical replicates of blood from a few donors. TCRdb keeps only in-frame clones here, not all; method: immunoSEQ multiplex PCR. The sample has tens of thousands of clones, 95% seen once. Sequencing was performed on T cells isolated from PBMCs. These receptors all come from a human donor in good health.

This clone was found once. The conserved phenylalanine or tryptophan is not found at the CDR3 terminus, so this likely reflects a read error. The rearrangement joins TRBV5-6 to TRBJ1-2, with 7 positions matching TRBD1. This CDR3 contains 14 residues. With 4 bases clipped from V and 9 bases from J, the junction kept 12 bases outside the gene matches. The germline V gene has CDR1 SGHDT and CDR2 YYEEEE. CDR3 protein: CASSMTGQIFSYTL. CDR3 nucleotide sequence: TGTGCCAGCAGCATGACGGGACAGATTTTCAGCTACACCCTC.

The chain uses TRBV5-1 and TRBJ2-7; TRBD2 is a possible D gene (6 bases). The CDR3 runs 15 residues. Per germline, CDR1 SGHRS and CDR2 YFSETQ. V lost 2 bases and J 4 bases, leaving 16 bases between the germline ends. The CDR3 sequence: CASSLEGGGAYEQYF. The CDR3 DNA reads as TGCGCCAGCAGCTTAGAGGGAGGAGGGGCTTACGAGCAGTACTTC.

The rearrangement links TRBV4-1 to TRBJ2-7; weak D call: TRBD2 (6 bases). CDR1 is MGHRA and CDR2 is YSYEKL in the germline V gene. The V gene lost 3 bases and the J gene lost 5 bases, with 17 bases spanning the gap. CDR3 length: 15 residues. In nucleotides, the CDR3 is TGCGCCAGCAGCCACATCGGTAGCGGTCGCGACGAGCAGTACTTC. As protein: CASSHIGSGRDEQYF.

This rearrangement joins TRBV5-6 to TRBJ1-1; no clear D. Between the trimmed V and J ends, which lost 0 bases and 7 bases, there was a span of 4 bases. Germline lookup yields CDR1 SGHDT and CDR2 YYEEEE. The CDR3 is made up of 11 amino acids. As DNA, the CDR3 is TGTGCCAGCAGCTTGGGTCTTGAAGCTTTCTTT. Translated: CASSLGLEAFF.

V and J are TRBV4-2 and TRBJ2-1; 10 positions agree with TRBD2. Germline CDR1 reads LGHNA; CDR2 reads YNFKEQ. The CDR3 spans 16 residues. V lost 1 base to trimming and J lost 5 bases; unmatched junction nucleotides: 5. The CDR3 region is CASSQGAGGINNEQFF. CDR3 DNA: TGTGCCAGCAGCCAAGGAGCGGGAGGGATTAACAATGAGCAGTTCTTC.

The chain employs TRBV28 and TRBJ2-1; TRBD2 agrees at 14 bases. There are 17 residues in the CDR3. V lost 5 bases and J lost 9; bases outside the gene matches: 12. The germline gives CDR1 MDHEN, CDR2 SYDVKM. The CDR3 DNA reads as TGTGCCAGCAGTCCCCGGAATCGACTAGCGGGAGGGGGTGAGCAGTTCTTC. As protein: CASSPRNRLAGGGEQFF.

The rearrangement links TRBV14 to TRBJ2-3; 14 bases map to TRBD2. The CDR3 has 20 residues. The V and J ends lost 1 base and 0 bases, in that order; junction bases with no gene match: 9. CDR1 and CDR2 (germline): SGHDN, FVKESK. The CDR3 DNA sequence: TGTGCCAGCAGCCAAGGGGGACTAGCGGGAGCGTGGAGTAGCACAGATACGCAGTATTTT. Protein product: CASSQGGLAGAWSSTDTQYF.

The CDR3 bases are TGTGCCAGTATTCCGACTCCGTACCCTGGAAACACCATATATTTT. Its translation is CASIPTPYPGNTIYF. The rearrangement links TRBV6-1 to TRBJ1-3, with D uncertain. With 9 bases removed from V and 2 bases from J, the gap between germline ends came to 17 bases. This CDR3 comprises 15 residues. Germline CDR1 MNHNS, CDR2 SASEGT.

This rearrangement joins TRBV5-4 to TRBJ2-4, with D maybe TRBD2 (6 bases). Germline V gene sequence: CDR1 SGHNT, CDR2 YYREEE (reference sequence). The CDR3 is 15 amino acids. V dropped 0 bases and J dropped 0 bases, with 7 bases sitting between them. This CDR3 reads CASSLAGLAKNIQYF. The CDR3 DNA reads TGTGCCAGCAGCTTGGCGGGACTAGCCAAAAACATTCAGTACTTC.

A remark on this clone: An end of the junction differs from the germline gene, which may be a read error. The chain has TRBV7-7 and TRBJ2-1; 9 bases are shared with TRBD2. CDR1 and CDR2 from the germline V gene are SSHAT and FNYEAQ (reference sequence). CDR3 size: 14 residues. CDR3 nucleotide sequence: TGTGCTAGCAGCTTGGCGGGAGGGCCGGATGAGCAGTTCTTC. It codes for CASSLAGGPDEQFF.

This chain links TRBV6-5 with TRBJ1-1; possible D gene TRBD1, 5 bases. V lost 6 bases and J 7 bases, leaving 21 bases between the germline ends. Per the germline V gene, CDR1 is MNHEY and CDR2 is SVGAGI. The CDR3 loop spans 15 amino acids. The CDR3 reads CASRTGTFSGDEAFF. The CDR3 DNA is TGTGCCAGCAGAACCGGGACGTTTTCGGGGGATGAAGCTTTCTTT.

The rearrangement links TRBV20-1 to TRBJ2-5; no definite D call. CDR1 and CDR2 from the germline V gene are DFQATT and SNEGSKA (reference sequence). The CDR3 loop spans 10 amino acids. V was cut by 3 bases and J by 4 bases, with 3 bases left in between. In DNA form, the CDR3 reads TGCAGTGCTAGGCGAGAGACCCAGTACTTC. Its protein is CSARRETQYF.

V gene TRBV9 combines with J gene TRBJ2-7; 8 nucleotides align to TRBD2. This CDR3 spans 15 amino acids. The trim removed 3 bases at V and 0 bases at J, leaving 5 bases unmatched. Germline V gene sequence: CDR1 SGDLS, CDR2 YYNGEE. This CDR3 is CASSESGSTSYEQYF. CDR3 nucleotide sequence: TGTGCCAGCAGCGAGAGCGGGAGTACCTCCTACGAGCAGTACTTC.

Only a few counts were recorded for this clone. This chain joins TRBV30 and TRBJ1-1; TRBD1 matches 11 bases. Trimming took 1 base from V and 5 from J; bases not matched to a gene: 9. Germline V gene data show CDR1 as GTSNPN and CDR2 as SVGIG (reference sequence). This CDR3 has 16 residues. The CDR3: CAWSANQGQGGTEAFF. CDR3 DNA sequence: TGTGCCTGGAGTGCAAATCAGGGACAGGGGGGAACTGAAGCTTTCTTT.

The V gene is TRBV7-9, the J gene TRBJ2-1, with TRBD1 matching 9 bases. CDR3 size: 12 residues. Germline trimming cut 3 bases from V and 14 bases from J; bases unmatched to any gene: 5. Germline-derived CDR1 and CDR2 are SEHNR and FQNEAQ (reference sequence). CDR3 bases: TGTGCCAGCAGCTTTACAGGGGGCGCGGAGTTCTTC. It yields the protein CASSFTGGAEFF. The full variable domain, rest sourced from reference TRBV7-9 and TRBJ2-1, is DTGVSQNPRHKITKRGQNVTFRCDPISEHNRLYWYRQTLGQGPEFLTYFQNEAQLEKSRLLSDRFSAERPKGSFSTLEIQRTEQGDSAMYLCASSFTGGAEFFGPGTRLTVL.

Details on this clone: Other DNA sequences in the same sample also yield this CDR3. This chain uses TRBV30 with TRBJ1-1; no reliable D call. V lost 0 bases, J lost 6 bases, and 5 bases lay in between. The CDR3 sequence is 11 residues long. CDR1 and CDR2 from the germline V gene are GTSNPN and SVGIG (reference sequence). CDR3 coding DNA: TGTGCCTGGAGTGTATTAGCTGAAGCTTTCTTT. Encoded protein: CAWSVLAEAFF.

The genes are TRBV7-3 and TRBJ2-7; TRBD2 aligns across 7 bases. The germline gives CDR1 SGHTA, CDR2 FQGTGA. Trimming at V came to 5 bases and at J to 6 bases, leaving 7 bases not matched to a gene. The CDR3 loop spans 13 amino acids. The chain's CDR3 is CASSLSGAGEQYF. The CDR3, as DNA: TGTGCCAGCAGCCTAAGCGGGGCCGGCGAGCAGTACTTC.

DNA of the CDR3: TGTGCCAGCAGTTTCAGGGGTGCAGCTACCTACGAGCAGTACTTC. Translation gives CASSFRGAATYEQYF. The V gene is TRBV27, the J gene TRBJ2-7; TRBD1 might be the D (6 bases). The V gene lost 3 bases and the J gene lost 2 bases, with 14 bases spanning the gap. The CDR3 contains 15 residues. Germline V lookup: CDR1 MNHEY, CDR2 SMNVEV (reference sequence).

The CDR3 nucleotides are TGTGCCAGCAGCTTGGGGCTAGCGGGGGCCTACGAGCAGTACTTC. Its translation is CASSLGLAGAYEQYF. The gene calls are TRBV5-6 and TRBJ2-7; TRBD2 matches 10 bases. This CDR3 is 15 amino acids long. The V gene's germline CDR1 is SGHDT and CDR2 YYEEEE. J lost 2 bases, V lost 0 bases, and 2 bases had no gene match.

J is TRBJ1-5 and V is TRBV6-5; D may be TRBD1 (5 bases). There are 13 residues in the CDR3. V lost 4 bases to trimming and J lost 8 bases, with 12 bases between them. Germline loops: CDR1 MNHEY, CDR2 SVGAGI. The CDR3 DNA reads TGTGCCAGCAGTTGGACACCACGCGAGCCCCAGCATTTT. Encoded protein: CASSWTPREPQHF.

The chain combines TRBV9 with TRBJ1-5; weak D call: TRBD1 (5 bases). This CDR3 is 15 amino acids long. V was cut by 4 bases and J by 0 bases, with 11 bases left in between. CDR1 is SGDLS and CDR2 is YYNGEE in the germline V gene. The CDR3 is CASSTGHDSNQPQHF. CDR3 DNA: TGTGCCAGCAGCACTGGACATGATAGCAATCAGCCCCAGCATTTT.

The chain couples TRBV11-3 to TRBJ2-7, with 8 bases identical to TRBD2. Germline V CDR1 and CDR2: SGHNT, YENEEA. The CDR3 extends over 15 amino acids. V shed 1 base, J shed 6 bases, and the junction held 8 bases outside the gene matches. CDR3 nucleotide sequence: TGTGCCAGCAGCTTAGCTATGAGCGGGAGCACCGAGCAGTACTTC. It encodes CASSLAMSGSTEQYF.

This clone appeared once. V is TRBV6-5 and J is TRBJ1-1; no clear D. V was clipped by 0 bases and J by 1 base, with 12 bases between them. The CDR3 consists of 16 residues. Germline CDR1 and CDR2: MNHEY and SVGAGI. CDR3 DNA: TGTGCCAGCAGTTACTCGATCTTCCAGGCGAACACTGAAGCTTTCTTT. It yields the protein CASSYSIFQANTEAFF.

V usage is TRBV25-1 and J usage is TRBJ1-4; D might be TRBD1 (5 bases). V gave up 6 bases and J gave up 5 bases, with 10 bases separating them. Germline assignment: CDR1 MGHDK and CDR2 SYGVNS. The CDR3 is 13 amino acids. CDR3 amino acids: CASRGWGNEKLFF. Written as DNA, the CDR3 is TGTGCCAGCAGGGGTTGGGGCAATGAAAAACTGTTTTTT. The full variable domain, with the rest looked up from reference TRBV25-1 and TRBJ1-4, is EADIYQTPRYLVIGTGKKITLECSQTMGHDKMYWYQQDPGMELHLIHYSYGVNSTEKGDLSSESTVSRIRTEHFPLTLESARPSHTSQYLCASRGWGNEKLFFGSGTQLSVL.

The chain combines TRBV7-2 with TRBJ2-2; 12 bases align to TRBD2. This CDR3 is built from 15 residues. Looked up from germline, CDR1 is SGHTA and CDR2 is FQGNSA. The V and J ends lost 4 bases and 5 bases, in that order; junction bases with no gene match: 2. Written as DNA, the CDR3 is TGTGCCAGCAGCTCTGGACTAGCGGGGACCGGGGAGCTGTTTTTT. As protein: CASSSGLAGTGELFF.

This clone has a single count. The V gene is TRBV5-4, the J gene TRBJ2-5, with TRBD2 matching over 12 bases. Germline assignment: CDR1 SGHNT and CDR2 YYREEE (reference sequence). The CDR3 length is 17 residues. J was trimmed by 0 bases and V by 1 base; bases with no gene match: 4. CDR3 DNA: TGTGCCAGCAGCTTGTCTAGCGGGAGGGGCTACCAAGAGACCCAGTACTTC. Translating it yields CASSLSSGRGYQETQYF.

The chain carries TRBV25-1 and TRBJ1-2, with D perhaps matching TRBD1 (6 bases). V lost 3 bases and J lost 4, with 12 bases in between. In germline, CDR1 is MGHDK, CDR2 SYGVNS. This CDR3 spans 14 amino acids. This CDR3 reads CASSDFDRRYGYTF. The CDR3 DNA follows: TGTGCCAGCAGTGACTTCGACAGGCGCTATGGCTACACCTTC.

The DNA of the CDR3 is TGTGCCTGGCCAGGGGAACAGTTCTTC. Protein product: CAWPGEQFF. The chain is built from TRBV30 and TRBJ2-1; perhaps TRBD1 as D (6 bases). The CDR3 extends over 9 amino acids. The germline V gene has CDR1 GTSNPN and CDR2 SVGIG (reference sequence). The ends were cut back, 5 bases at V and 13 bases at J, with 9 bases in the middle.

This chain uses TRBV19 with TRBJ2-5; TRBD2 matches at 9 bases. Germline V CDR1 and CDR2: LNHDA, SQIVND (reference sequence). Trimming at V came to 4 bases and at J to 2 bases, leaving 5 bases not matched to a gene. CDR3 size: 15 residues. The CDR3 reads CASSTPGLAQETQYF. For the CDR3, the DNA is TGTGCCAGTAGTACGCCGGGACTAGCACAAGAGACCCAGTACTTC.

The chain links TRBV14 to TRBJ1-1; 8 bases map to TRBD1. This CDR3 region has 17 residues. Trimming removed 4 bases from V and 3 bases from J; junction bases left unmatched: 13. The germline gives CDR1 SGHDN, CDR2 FVKESK. This CDR3 reads CASSPRTGRVRDTEAFF. DNA for the CDR3: TGTGCCAGCAGCCCGCGGACAGGGAGAGTTAGAGACACTGAAGCTTTCTTT.

The chain uses TRBV4-1 and TRBJ2-7; 9 nucleotides agree with TRBD1. CDR1 is MGHRA and CDR2 is YSYEKL in the germline V gene. The CDR3 spans 14 residues. The V segment lost 4 bases and the J segment 7 bases; nucleotides outside the gene matches: 8. The CDR3 is CASSPRDRVWEQYF. The DNA of the CDR3 is TGCGCCAGCAGCCCCCGGGACAGGGTCTGGGAGCAGTACTTC.

J is TRBJ1-5 and V is TRBV6-5; TRBD1 matches 12 bases. The CDR3 totals 14 residues. Trimming took 7 bases from V and 6 from J; bases not matched to a gene: 4. Germline loops: CDR1 MNHEY, CDR2 SVGAGI. The DNA for the CDR3 is TGTGCCAGCACTGAGGGACAGGGGGCTCAGCCCCAGCATTTT. It translates to CASTEGQGAQPQHF.